This T cell receptor beta chain came from a study of Ad26.COV2.S vaccination and SARS-CoV-2 variants. The overall study: A participant enrolled in the COV1001 Ad26.COV2.S trial arm provided the sample.

Documented treatment: around 19 received Ad26.COV2.S at low or high dose, single or two shots; 5 received placebo; per-sample allocation not given. All samples were drawn on day 63, counting from the first vaccine or placebo injection. The CDR3 extends over 13 amino acids. Germline CDR1 reads SGHRS; CDR2 reads YFSETQ. V dropped 5 bases and J dropped 2 bases, with 10 bases sitting between them. Only in-frame clones appear in the TCRdb table, and some are missing; sequencing was by immunoSEQ multiplex PCR. The sample yields approximately 350,000 clones, 83% seen once. Specimen: peripheral blood, collected in a trial of Ad26.COV2.S vaccine versus placebo. The sequence came from a person between 18 and 65 years old who received the Ad26.COV2.S COVID-19 vaccine or a placebo. The V and J genes are TRBV5-1 and TRBJ1-2; TRBD1 might be the D (6 bases). The CDR3 loop is CASRPGQNYGYTF. Written as DNA, the CDR3 is TGCGCCAGCAGGCCCGGACAGAACTATGGCTACACCTTC.